These T cell receptor beta chains were read from a single sample in a study of T-cell memory formation after mild COVID-19. TCRdb re-analysed the 5' RACE reads in MiXCR, keeping a single row per CDR3 protein. The sample has under 300,000 distinct CDR3 sequences, over 7% seen once. Sequences were obtained from PBMCs or a T cell subset sorted from them (not recorded which). The receptors originated from a young man who had mild COVID-19 (a few samples of this study predate the infection). Cell type and time point are not known. CDR3s include the opening cysteine and the closing phenylalanine or tryptophan. D genes are given only for firm matches. Expanded clones are given a class, and other clones once, few, many or no size at all.

J gene	D gene	V gene	clone size	CDR3 DNA	CDR3 protein
TRBJ2-7	NA	TRBV2	few	TGTGCCAGCAGTGAATATGGCGGGACCCATTTC	CASSEYGGTHF
TRBJ2-7	NA	TRBV29-1	few	TGCAGCGTTGAAGTTTTAGGGGGCGAGCAGTACTTC	CSVEVLGGEQYF
TRBJ1-5	NA	TRBV5-1	many	TGCGCCAGCAGCTTGGATGGCAACAATCAGCCCCAGCATTTT	CASSLDGNNQPQHF
TRBJ2-1	NA	TRBV29-1	NA	TGCAGCACCCGGGACGGTGAGCAGTTCTTC	CSTRDGEQFF
TRBJ2-5	TRBD2	TRBV5-1	NA	TGCGCCAGCAGCTTGGTGGGGACTAGCCAAGAGACCCAGTACTTC	CASSLVGTSQETQYF
TRBJ2-3	TRBD1	TRBV6-1	many	TGTGCCAGCAGTGACCGGACAGGGATTATCACAGATACGCAGTATTTT	CASSDRTGIITDTQYF
TRBJ2-3	NA	TRBV20-1	NA	TGCAGTGCTACCTATAGCTGGGGGGCGGATACGCAGTATTTT	CSATYSWGADTQYF
TRBJ1-4	TRBD1	TRBV5-5	few	TGTGCCAGCAGCGATTACAGGGGAGGGTTGGAAAAACTGTTTTTT	CASSDYRGGLEKLFF
TRBJ1-4	NA	TRBV6-5	NA	TGTGCCAGCAGTCGACGGGGGGAAAAACTGTTTTTT	CASSRRGEKLFF
TRBJ2-1	NA	TRBV14	NA	TGTGCCAGCAGCCAAGATATCTGGGAAAATGAGCAGTTCTTC	CASSQDIWENEQFF
TRBJ1-4	NA	TRBV4-3	many	TGCGCCAGCAGCATAAATGAAAAACTGTTTTTT	CASSINEKLFF
TRBJ2-3	NA	TRBV9	few	TGTGCCAGCAGCGTCCCGGGGAGCACAGATACGCAGTATTTT	CASSVPGSTDTQYF
TRBJ1-1	NA	TRBV19	NA	TGTGCCAGTAGTGATTACCCGGGACCCTTGAACACTGAAGCTTTCTTT	CASSDYPGPLNTEAFF
TRBJ1-1	NA	TRBV7-2	once	TGTGCCAGCAGCAGGGGTCTAGGCACTGAAGCTTTCTTT	CASSRGLGTEAFF
TRBJ1-6	NA	TRBV2	many	TGTGCCGGTCAGACGGATAATTCACCCCTCCACTTT	CAGQTDNSPLHF
TRBJ2-5	NA	TRBV7-2	NA	TGTGCCAGCAGCTTACAGGGGATGGAGACCCAGTACTTC	CASSLQGMETQYF
TRBJ1-1	NA	TRBV6-5	NA	TGTGCCAGCAGTTACAACAGGGAATCGGAAGCTTTCTTT	CASSYNRESEAFF
TRBJ2-2	TRBD1	TRBV9	many	TGTGCCAGCAGCCCCCGACAGGGCGACACCGGGGAGCTGTTTTTT	CASSPRQGDTGELFF
TRBJ2-3	NA	TRBV5-1	few	TGCGCCAGCAGCCCCTTCCAGGGTCCCCTAGGGGATACGCAGTATTTT	CASSPFQGPLGDTQYF
TRBJ2-7	NA	TRBV30	NA	TGTGCCTGGAGTTACTCTCTGGGGGGCCCCCTATTC	CAWSYSLGGPLF
TRBJ2-1	TRBD1	TRBV5-1	few	TGCGCCAGCAACTTGTTGGGACAGGGGGCCCCGTACAATGAGCAGTTCTTC	CASNLLGQGAPYNEQFF
TRBJ2-3	TRBD2	TRBV5-6	NA	TGTGCCAGCGCCGGGGCTAGCGGGTACCCCGTGGCAGATACGCAGTATTTT	CASAGASGYPVADTQYF
TRBJ2-3	NA	TRBV5-1	many	TGCGCCAGCAGCTTGGCCCTCACAGCGGATACGCAGTATTTT	CASSLALTADTQYF
TRBJ1-2	NA	TRBV10-1	few	TGCGCCAGCAGTGGGGGTGATGGTGGCTACACCTTC	CASSGGDGGYTF
TRBJ1-6	NA	TRBV6-5	few	TGTGCCAGCAGTCCGCGCCGGCAGGGAAGGACCTATAATTCACCCCTCCACTTT	CASSPRRQGRTYNSPLHF
TRBJ2-4	TRBD1	TRBV9	NA	TGTGCCAGCAGCACCGGGACAGGCTTCGAAAACATTCAGTACTTC	CASSTGTGFENIQYF
TRBJ1-2	NA	TRBV7-2	few	TGTGCCAGCAGCGCGCGACAGCCTCTCTATGGCTACACCTTC	CASSARQPLYGYTF
TRBJ1-2	NA	TRBV12-3/TRBV12-4	few	TGTGCCAGCAGTTTAGTAGTCAGTTATCGGTATGGCTACACCTTC	CASSLVVSYRYGYTF
TRBJ2-7	NA	TRBV5-1	NA	TGCGCCAGCAGCTTGGCCCCAGGGGGGAATGAGCAGTACTTC	CASSLAPGGNEQYF